This T cell receptor beta chain emerged from a study of radiotherapy plus CTLA-4 blockade in lung cancer. Regarding the study as a whole: Tumor-derived TCR clones expanded in blood after radiotherapy plus ipilimumab.

Germline CDR1 and CDR2: MNHNS and SASEGT. The CDR3 sequence is 15 residues long. V was pared by 7 bases and J by 2 bases, with 6 bases of the junction left unmatched. On this clone: Its antigen is not known.

Sequenced by immunoSEQ multiplex PCR; TCRdb stores in-frame clones only, minus some. The table lists approximately 98,000 clones, 75% to 85% of them singletons, with under 4% in the top ten. The TCR originated in a human donor with non-small cell lung cancer who had a partial response to radiotherapy plus ipilimumab. Source: peripheral blood, taken from a patient treated with radiotherapy plus ipilimumab. The chain carries TRBV6-1 and TRBJ2-7; TRBD2 matches at 12 bases. The CDR3 spells CASNWASGRAYEQYF. In DNA, the CDR3 is TGTGCCAGCAACTGGGCTAGCGGGAGGGCCTACGAGCAGTACTTC.